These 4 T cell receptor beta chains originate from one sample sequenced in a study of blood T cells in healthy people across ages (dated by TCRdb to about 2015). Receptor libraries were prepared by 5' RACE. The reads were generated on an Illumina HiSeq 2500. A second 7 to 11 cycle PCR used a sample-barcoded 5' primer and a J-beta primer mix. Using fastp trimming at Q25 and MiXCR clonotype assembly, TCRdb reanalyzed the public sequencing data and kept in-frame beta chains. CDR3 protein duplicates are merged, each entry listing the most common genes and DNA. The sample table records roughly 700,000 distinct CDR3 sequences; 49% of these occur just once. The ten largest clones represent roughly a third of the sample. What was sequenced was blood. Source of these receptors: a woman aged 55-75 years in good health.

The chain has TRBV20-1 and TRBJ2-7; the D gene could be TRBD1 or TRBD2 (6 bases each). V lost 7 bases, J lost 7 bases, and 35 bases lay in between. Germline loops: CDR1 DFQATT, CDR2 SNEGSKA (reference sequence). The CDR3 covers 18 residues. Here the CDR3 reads CSDRGTGTPGGRWCEQYF. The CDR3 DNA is TGCAGTGATAGGGGGACCGGGACTCCAGGCGGGCGTTGGTGTGAGCAGTACTTC.

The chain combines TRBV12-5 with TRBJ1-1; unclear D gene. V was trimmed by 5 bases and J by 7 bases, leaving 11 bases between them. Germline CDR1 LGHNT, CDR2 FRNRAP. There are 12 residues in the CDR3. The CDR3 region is CASGHRTGEAFF. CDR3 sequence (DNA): TGTGCTAGTGGTCACCGGACGGGTGAAGCTTTCTTT.

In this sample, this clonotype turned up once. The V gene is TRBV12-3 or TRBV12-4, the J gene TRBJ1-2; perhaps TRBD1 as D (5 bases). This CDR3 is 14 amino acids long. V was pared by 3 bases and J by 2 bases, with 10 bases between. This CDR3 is CASSLRQTNYGYTF. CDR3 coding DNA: TGTGCCAGCAGTTTGAGACAGACAAACTATGGCTACACCTTC.

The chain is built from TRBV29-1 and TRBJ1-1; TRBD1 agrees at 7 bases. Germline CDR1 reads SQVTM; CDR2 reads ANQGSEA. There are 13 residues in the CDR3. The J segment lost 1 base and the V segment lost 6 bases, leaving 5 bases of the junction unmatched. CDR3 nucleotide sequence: TGCAGCGTCTCACAGGGGTCGAACACTGAAGCTTTCTTT. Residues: CSVSQGSNTEAFF.